These T cell receptor beta chains were read from a single sample in a study of shared clonotypes between healthy human individuals. Clones were sequenced by immunoSEQ multiplex PCR, and TCRdb holds only the in-frame ones, with some missing. The top ten clones hold over 10% of a sample with fewer than 600,000 clones, 70% to 80% of them seen once. The specimen was PBMCs. The receptor set was obtained from a woman in her thirties or forties in good health. Some clones in this sample may be carry-over from other donors' samples. CDR3s include the opening cysteine and the closing phenylalanine or tryptophan. Each record gives: CDR3 DNA, CDR3 protein, V gene, clone size, J gene, D gene. The D gene is left open where the match is weak. Only part of the rows carry a size: once, few, many, or a class if the clone is expanded.

cdr3_nt: TGTGCCAGCAGCCAGTTTCCCCAGTTTGAGCAGTACTTC
cdr3_aa: CASSQFPQFEQYF
v_call: TRBV6-1
clone_size: -
j_call: TRBJ2-7
d_call: -

cdr3_nt: TGTGCCAGCAGTTTACTCGTTAGAAAGACCCAGTACTTC
cdr3_aa: CASSLLVRKTQYF
v_call: TRBV28
clone_size: -
j_call: TRBJ2-5
d_call: -

cdr3_nt: TGTGCCATCAGTGAGTCGGGCGGCGGAACAGATACGCAGTATTTT
cdr3_aa: CAISESGGGTDTQYF
v_call: TRBV10-3
clone_size: many
j_call: TRBJ2-3
d_call: -

cdr3_nt: TGTGCCAGCGGGACTAGCGGGAATGAGCAGTACTTC
cdr3_aa: CASGTSGNEQYF
v_call: TRBV2
clone_size: -
j_call: TRBJ2-7
d_call: TRBD2

cdr3_nt: TGTGCCAGCAGCTGGAGCGGGAGGGACCAAGAGACCCAGTACTTC
cdr3_aa: CASSWSGRDQETQYF
v_call: TRBV6-5
clone_size: few
j_call: TRBJ2-5
d_call: TRBD2

cdr3_nt: TGTGCCAGCAGTCCGACAGGGTCTGGGCAGCCCCAGCATTTT
cdr3_aa: CASSPTGSGQPQHF
v_call: TRBV28
clone_size: -
j_call: TRBJ1-5
d_call: TRBD1

cdr3_nt: TGCGCCAGCAGCTTGGATCGGTGGGAGCAGTACTTC
cdr3_aa: CASSLDRWEQYF
v_call: TRBV5-1
clone_size: -
j_call: TRBJ2-7
d_call: -

cdr3_nt: TGTGCCAGCAGCTTGGGGACAGGGGTCAAAAACATTCAGTACTTC
cdr3_aa: CASSLGTGVKNIQYF
v_call: TRBV5-4
clone_size: few
j_call: TRBJ2-4
d_call: TRBD1

cdr3_nt: TGTGCCAGCAGTTTAGGGGGACAGGGCTCTGAAGCTTTCTTT
cdr3_aa: CASSLGGQGSEAFF
v_call: TRBV28
clone_size: once
j_call: TRBJ1-1
d_call: TRBD1

cdr3_nt: TGTGCCAGCAGCTTATGGGTAGCGGCCTCCTACGAGCAGTACTTC
cdr3_aa: CASSLWVAASYEQYF
v_call: TRBV11-2
clone_size: -
j_call: TRBJ2-7
d_call: -

cdr3_nt: TGTGCCAGCAGTGACAGAACCTATGGCTACACCTTC
cdr3_aa: CASSDRTYGYTF
v_call: TRBV6-1
clone_size: few
j_call: TRBJ1-2
d_call: -

cdr3_nt: TGTGCCAGCAGCCGGGGACGGGGGTTCTCCTACAATGAGCAGTTCTTC
cdr3_aa: CASSRGRGFSYNEQFF
v_call: TRBV7-8
clone_size: -
j_call: TRBJ2-1
d_call: -

cdr3_nt: TGTGCCAGCATCCTCACTAGCGGGAGGAACAATGAGCAGTTCTTC
cdr3_aa: CASILTSGRNNEQFF
v_call: TRBV2
clone_size: -
j_call: TRBJ2-1
d_call: TRBD2

cdr3_nt: TGTGCCTGGAGTGTAGTTGGGAGCACAGATACGCAGTATTTT
cdr3_aa: CAWSVVGSTDTQYF
v_call: TRBV30
clone_size: few
j_call: TRBJ2-3
d_call: -

cdr3_nt: TGTGCCAGCAGCCAAGTAACCAGTAGCACAGATACGCAGTATTTT
cdr3_aa: CASSQVTSSTDTQYF
v_call: TRBV4-2
clone_size: once
j_call: TRBJ2-3
d_call: -

cdr3_nt: TGTGCCAGCAGTTTAGTCGGGACAGAAACCCTCGAGGATCAGCCCCAGCATTTT
cdr3_aa: CASSLVGTETLEDQPQHF
v_call: TRBV28
clone_size: -
j_call: TRBJ1-5
d_call: TRBD1

cdr3_nt: TGTGCCAGCAGTTTACGGGCCAGCCAAGAGACCCAGTACTTC
cdr3_aa: CASSLRASQETQYF
v_call: TRBV28
clone_size: -
j_call: TRBJ2-5
d_call: -

cdr3_nt: TGTGCCAGCAGTGCAGGACAGGGGTCGTACGAGCAGTACTTC
cdr3_aa: CASSAGQGSYEQYF
v_call: TRBV25-1
clone_size: -
j_call: TRBJ2-7
d_call: TRBD1

cdr3_nt: TGTGCCAGCACCTCCACTGGGGGGTATTTTGCTACGCAGTATTTT
cdr3_aa: CASTSTGGYFATQYF
v_call: TRBV27
clone_size: few
j_call: TRBJ2-3
d_call: -

cdr3_nt: TGTGCCAGCAGCTTTGGAGGGAGGTCCTACGAGCAGTACTTC
cdr3_aa: CASSFGGRSYEQYF
v_call: TRBV5-4
clone_size: -
j_call: TRBJ2-7
d_call: -

cdr3_nt: TGTGCCAGCACCCTCCGGGGCGGGGGCACTGAAGCTTTCTTT
cdr3_aa: CASTLRGGGTEAFF
v_call: TRBV7-2
clone_size: -
j_call: TRBJ1-1
d_call: -

cdr3_nt: TGTGCCAGCAGCTTACTGGGGAGCTCCTACAATGAGCAGTTCTTC
cdr3_aa: CASSLLGSSYNEQFF
v_call: TRBV7-3
clone_size: -
j_call: TRBJ2-1
d_call: -

cdr3_nt: TGTGCCAGCAGCTTAGTGCGGGAGCAGTTCTTC
cdr3_aa: CASSLVREQFF
v_call: TRBV13
clone_size: -
j_call: TRBJ2-1
d_call: -

cdr3_nt: TGTGCCATCTCCCTAGCGGGAGGTGGAGATACGCAGTATTTT
cdr3_aa: CAISLAGGGDTQYF
v_call: TRBV10-3
clone_size: -
j_call: TRBJ2-3
d_call: TRBD2

cdr3_nt: TGTGCCATCAGTGGGGACGGGCTAGCGGGAGGTGCTAGGGAGACCCAGTACTTC
cdr3_aa: CAISGDGLAGGARETQYF
v_call: TRBV10-3
clone_size: -
j_call: TRBJ2-5
d_call: TRBD2

cdr3_nt: TGTGCCAGCTCAGTCGCTAGCGGCACAGATACGCAGTATTTT
cdr3_aa: CASSVASGTDTQYF
v_call: TRBV18
clone_size: -
j_call: TRBJ2-3
d_call: -

cdr3_nt: TGTGCCAGCAGTGAAGAATTGGTAGGGGGAGGGCCATACTACGAGCAGTACTTC
cdr3_aa: CASSEELVGGGPYYEQYF
v_call: TRBV6-1
clone_size: -
j_call: TRBJ2-7
d_call: -

cdr3_nt: TGTGCCAGCAGAACGACCGGGACAGGGGCCTACGAGCAGTACTTC
cdr3_aa: CASRTTGTGAYEQYF
v_call: TRBV6-1
clone_size: -
j_call: TRBJ2-7
d_call: TRBD1

cdr3_nt: TGTGCCAGAAGCTTGACGCCCCACACTACGGGACAGGGGATCGCTGAAGCTTTCTTT
cdr3_aa: CARSLTPHTTGQGIAEAFF
v_call: TRBV5-3
clone_size: -
j_call: TRBJ1-1
d_call: TRBD1

cdr3_nt: TGCAGCGTTAGGACAGGCGGAAACATTCAGTACTTC
cdr3_aa: CSVRTGGNIQYF
v_call: TRBV29-1
clone_size: -
j_call: TRBJ2-4
d_call: TRBD1

cdr3_nt: TGTGCCAGCAGTGACCATAGCGGCAATGAGCAGTTCTTC
cdr3_aa: CASSDHSGNEQFF
v_call: TRBV27
clone_size: -
j_call: TRBJ2-1
d_call: -

cdr3_nt: TGTGCCATCAGTGAGCCTGGACAGGGGGGTTATGGCTACACCTTC
cdr3_aa: CAISEPGQGGYGYTF
v_call: TRBV10-3
clone_size: -
j_call: TRBJ1-2
d_call: TRBD1

cdr3_nt: TGTGCCAGCTCCCGCGGCGGCCAGGAGGGACAGCCCCAGCATTTT
cdr3_aa: CASSRGGQEGQPQHF
v_call: TRBV18
clone_size: -
j_call: TRBJ1-5
d_call: -

cdr3_nt: TGCGCCAGCAGCTGGGGCCCGGGACAGCGCACCTACGAGCAGTACTTC
cdr3_aa: CASSWGPGQRTYEQYF
v_call: TRBV5-1
clone_size: -
j_call: TRBJ2-7
d_call: TRBD1

cdr3_nt: TGCGCCAGCAGCCAAGATCGCCAGGGTATTTACGAGCAGTACTTC
cdr3_aa: CASSQDRQGIYEQYF
v_call: TRBV4-3
clone_size: -
j_call: TRBJ2-7
d_call: -

cdr3_nt: TGTGCCAGCAGTCCATTGGGGGACGAGCAGTACTTC
cdr3_aa: CASSPLGDEQYF
v_call: TRBV28
clone_size: few
j_call: TRBJ2-7
d_call: -

cdr3_nt: TGTGCCAGCAGCACCCAGGGGACTGGGGCCAACGTCCTGACTTTC
cdr3_aa: CASSTQGTGANVLTF
v_call: TRBV7-3
clone_size: -
j_call: TRBJ2-6
d_call: -

cdr3_nt: TGTGCCAGCAGCGCCCACGGACTAGCGGGAGACAATGAGCAGTTCTTC
cdr3_aa: CASSAHGLAGDNEQFF
v_call: TRBV9
clone_size: -
j_call: TRBJ2-1
d_call: TRBD2

cdr3_nt: TGTGCCAGTAGTGTACAGGGGTCCCACACTGAAGCTTTCTTT
cdr3_aa: CASSVQGSHTEAFF
v_call: TRBV19
clone_size: few
j_call: TRBJ1-1
d_call: TRBD1

cdr3_nt: TGTGCCAGCAGCGTAGGGTCAGTGTACCAAGAGACCCAGTACTTC
cdr3_aa: CASSVGSVYQETQYF
v_call: TRBV9
clone_size: -
j_call: TRBJ2-5
d_call: -

cdr3_nt: TGTGCCAGCACTTACAAAGCTCCGTTGGTAGGAACTAATGAAAAACTGTTTTTT
cdr3_aa: CASTYKAPLVGTNEKLFF
v_call: TRBV6-8
clone_size: -
j_call: TRBJ1-4
d_call: -

cdr3_nt: TGTGCCAGCAGCTTCGGGACCCCTCGGGCTGAGCAGTTCTTC
cdr3_aa: CASSFGTPRAEQFF
v_call: TRBV6-5
clone_size: -
j_call: TRBJ2-1
d_call: -

cdr3_nt: TGTGCCAGCAGCCAAGCCTCCGGGACAGGGACCTACGAGCAGTACTTC
cdr3_aa: CASSQASGTGTYEQYF
v_call: TRBV4-2
clone_size: -
j_call: TRBJ2-7
d_call: TRBD1

cdr3_nt: TGTGCCAGCTCACCTAGAGGGGATGGAAATGAGCAGTTCTTC
cdr3_aa: CASSPRGDGNEQFF
v_call: TRBV18
clone_size: -
j_call: TRBJ2-1
d_call: -

cdr3_nt: TGTGCCAGCAGCTCACTCCGGGACAGGGATTACAATGAGCAGTTCTTC
cdr3_aa: CASSSLRDRDYNEQFF
v_call: TRBV7-9
clone_size: -
j_call: TRBJ2-1
d_call: TRBD1

cdr3_nt: TGTGCCAGAAGAGAAATAGGGTTACCCCAGCATTTT
cdr3_aa: CARREIGLPQHF
v_call: TRBV5-8
clone_size: once
j_call: TRBJ1-5
d_call: -

cdr3_nt: TGTGCCAGCAGCTTCGCGGGGAGCTCCTACGAGCAGTACTTC
cdr3_aa: CASSFAGSSYEQYF
v_call: TRBV7-9
clone_size: -
j_call: TRBJ2-7
d_call: -

cdr3_nt: TGTGCCAGCTCACCCCCCGGGACAGGGTTTTTGGGCGAGCAGTACTTC
cdr3_aa: CASSPPGTGFLGEQYF
v_call: TRBV18
clone_size: -
j_call: TRBJ2-7
d_call: TRBD1

cdr3_nt: TGTGCCTGGAGTGTCGGGGGCTCTGGAAACACCATATATTTT
cdr3_aa: CAWSVGGSGNTIYF
v_call: TRBV30
clone_size: few
j_call: TRBJ1-3
d_call: -

cdr3_nt: TGTGCCACCAGCAAGAACCAACAGGGAAGCTCGCAGTACTTC
cdr3_aa: CATSKNQQGSSQYF
v_call: TRBV15
clone_size: -
j_call: TRBJ2-7
d_call: -

cdr3_nt: TGTGCCAGCAGCTTAGACCACAGGGTTTACAATGAGCAGTTCTTC
cdr3_aa: CASSLDHRVYNEQFF
v_call: TRBV7-2
clone_size: -
j_call: TRBJ2-1
d_call: -